The 28 T cell receptor beta chains presented below share a single source sample, sequenced in a study of identical twins. TCRdb re-derived calls from the 5' RACE reads in MiXCR, one entry per CDR3 protein. This repertoire shows hundreds of thousands of distinct CDR3 sequences, around 6.1% found once; its top ten account for roughly 1.6%. Sequenced input: naive T cells sorted from blood. All receptors derive from a man aged 18 to 30 in good health.

This clonotype was detected a few times. This rearrangement joins TRBV15 to TRBJ1-1, with 11 bases matching TRBD1. CDR1 LNHNV and CDR2 YYDKDF come from the germline V gene (reference sequence). The CDR3 is made up of 16 amino acids. The J segment lost 5 bases and the V segment lost 1 base, leaving 6 bases of the junction unmatched. CDR3 sequence reads: CATSRADRGPGTEAFF. The CDR3 nucleotides are TGTGCCACCAGCAGAGCGGACAGGGGGCCGGGGACTGAAGCTTTCTTT.

The chain carries TRBV6-1 and TRBJ2-3; D unresolved. The CDR3 has 16 amino acids. V was cut by 7 bases and J by 5 bases, with 22 bases left in between. Germline values: CDR1 MNHNS, CDR2 SASEGT. CDR3 loop: CASTPANGGVRDTQYF. Here the CDR3 DNA reads TGTGCCAGCACCCCGGCGAATGGCGGAGTGCGAGATACGCAGTATTTT.

This clonotype has a handful of counts. This chain joins TRBV5-1 and TRBJ2-3; D possibly corresponds to TRBD2 (5 bases). Germline V gene sequence: CDR1 SGHRS, CDR2 YFSETQ. Trimming pared 4 bases from V and 3 bases from J, leaving 15 bases between. CDR3 size: 15 residues. CDR3 nucleotide sequence: TGCGCCAGCAGCCTTATAGCGTCGACGACAGATACGCAGTATTTT. Residues: CASSLIASTTDTQYF.

This clonotype was counted between two and nine times. This chain connects TRBV5-1 to TRBJ2-3; no clear D gene. The CDR3 is 16 amino acids. Trimming removed 0 bases from V and 0 bases from J, with 11 bases in between. Germline V gene sequence: CDR1 SGHRS, CDR2 YFSETQ. In DNA, the CDR3 is TGCGCCAGCAGCTTGGCCGTCGGCATTAGCACAGATACGCAGTATTTT. This encodes CASSLAVGISTDTQYF.

Many counts were recorded for this clonotype. The gene calls are TRBV6-1 and TRBJ2-1, with 12 bases lining up with TRBD2. This CDR3 is 16 amino acids long. The junction had 9 bases not matched to a gene; V was cut back by 7 bases and J by 5 bases. Germline CDR1 and CDR2: MNHNS and SASEGT. CDR3 nucleotides: TGTGCCAGCAAGCCTCCGGGACTAGCGGGCAACAATGAGCAGTTCTTC. Its protein is CASKPPGLAGNNEQFF.

Concerning this clonotype itself: At one of its ends the junction is not consistent with the germline gene, which may arise from a read error. The rearrangement uses TRBV29-1 and TRBJ2-1; 7 bases match TRBD1. CDR1 and CDR2 (germline): SQVTM, ANQGSEA. The CDR3 consists of 16 residues. The CDR3 nucleotides read TGCAGCGTTGAAGAACTAACTCGGGACAGTTACAATGAGCAGTCCTTC. Protein sequence: CSVEELTRDSYNEQSF.

The chain is built from TRBV12-3 or TRBV12-4 and TRBJ1-2; D is ambiguous. CDR3 length: 15 amino acids. V lost 2 bases and J lost 4, with 14 bases in between. CDR3 region: CASSLKIGHLYGYTF. In nucleotides, the CDR3 is TGTGCCAGCAGTTTAAAGATTGGGCACCTCTATGGCTACACCTTC.

This rearrangement joins TRBV20-1 to TRBJ2-5, with D unclear. CDR1 is DFQATT, CDR2 SNEGSKA, per germline (reference sequence). This CDR3 comprises 14 residues. V was cut by 1 base and J by 5 bases, with 14 bases left in between. The CDR3 loop reads CSARGPDTWETQYF. As DNA, the CDR3 is TGCAGTGCTAGAGGACCCGATACGTGGGAGACCCAGTACTTC.

There are many counts of this clonotype. V gene TRBV5-1 combines with J gene TRBJ1-1; 8 bases fit TRBD1. This CDR3 has 14 amino acids. Germline assignment: CDR1 SGHRS and CDR2 YFSETQ. With 4 bases clipped from V and 4 bases from J, the junction kept 6 bases outside the gene matches. CDR3: CASSPDRGFTEAFF. The DNA of the CDR3 is TGCGCCAGCAGCCCCGACAGGGGCTTCACTGAAGCTTTCTTT.

Many counts were recorded for this clonotype. The genes are TRBV24-1 and TRBJ2-2; 7 positions match TRBD2. CDR3 length equals 15 residues. Germline CDR1 reads KGHDR; CDR2 reads SFDVKD. V shed 4 bases, J shed 5 bases, and the junction held 6 bases outside the gene matches. The DNA for the CDR3 is TGTGCCACCAGTGACCCGGGACTACGAACCGGGGAGCTGTTTTTT. Its translation: CATSDPGLRTGELFF.

The J gene is TRBJ2-7, the V gene TRBV3-1; D is perhaps TRBD2 (6 bases). This CDR3 has 14 residues. V was clipped by 3 bases and J by 2 bases, with 11 bases between them. Germline V gives CDR1 LGHDT, CDR2 YNNKEL (reference sequence). The CDR3 loop reads CASSQGGGTYEQYF. CDR3 coding DNA: TGTGCCAGCAGCCAGGGCGGAGGGACCTACGAGCAGTACTTC.

This clonotype came up many times. This chain connects TRBV9 to TRBJ2-1; D is possibly TRBD2 (6 bases). Trimming removed 0 bases from V and 0 bases from J, with 7 bases in between. Germline-derived CDR1 and CDR2 are SGDLS and YYNGEE. This CDR3 region has 15 residues. The CDR3 DNA reads as TGTGCCAGCAGCGTAGGGACTAACTCCTACAATGAGCAGTTCTTC. Translation gives CASSVGTNSYNEQFF.

A few counts support this clonotype. The V gene is TRBV20-1, the J gene TRBJ2-1, with 8 bases identical to TRBD2. Germline V gene sequence: CDR1 DFQATT, CDR2 SNEGSKA (reference sequence). The CDR3 totals 16 residues. V lost 3 bases, J lost 2 bases, and 9 bases stayed unmatched. In DNA, the CDR3 is TGCAGTGCTAGGGGCAGCGGGAGCCGCCCCTACAATGAGCAGTTCTTC. Its protein product is CSARGSGSRPYNEQFF.

The rearrangement uses TRBV3-1 and TRBJ2-7, with 9 bases aligning to TRBD1. Germline trimming cut 1 base from V and 4 bases from J; bases unmatched to any gene: 5. This CDR3 contains 15 residues. The germline V gene encodes CDR1 LGHDT and CDR2 YNNKEL (reference sequence). In nucleotides, the CDR3 is TGTGCCAGCAGCCAAGGGAGGACAGGGGATTACGAGCAGTACTTC. Translating it yields CASSQGRTGDYEQYF.

This clonotype was observed a few times. The genes are TRBV9 and TRBJ2-3; D may be TRBD2 (7 bases). Germline assignment: CDR1 SGDLS and CDR2 YYNGEE. V was clipped by 0 bases and J by 5 bases, with 22 bases between them. There are 18 residues in the CDR3. CDR3 protein: CASSVVGGRGRGQDTQYF. In DNA form, the CDR3 reads TGTGCCAGCAGCGTAGTCGGGGGGCGTGGGCGCGGTCAAGATACGCAGTATTTT.

This chain uses TRBV29-1 with TRBJ1-1, with D unclear. V was trimmed by 4 bases and J by 1 base, leaving 16 bases between them. The CDR3 has 15 amino acids. Germline-derived CDR1 and CDR2 are SQVTM and ANQGSEA. The CDR3 bases are TGCAGCGTTGTCTTCACACAAGGACGGAACACTGAAGCTTTCTTT. As protein: CSVVFTQGRNTEAFF. Drawing the rest from reference TRBV29-1 and TRBJ1-1, the complete variable domain is SAVISQKPSRDICQRGTSLTIQCQVDSQVTMMFWYRQQPGQSLTLIATANQGSEATYESGFVIDKFPISRPNLTFSTLTVSNMSPEDSSIYLCSVVFTQGRNTEAFFGQGTRLTVV.

In its sample, this clonotype was seen many times. The chain recombines TRBV10-3 with TRBJ1-1; D unclear. Germline CDR1 ENHRY, CDR2 SYGVKD. The CDR3 runs 17 residues. V lost 3 bases and J 5 bases, leaving 22 bases between the germline ends. CDR3 protein: CAISDIPLASRVTEAFF. The CDR3 region has the DNA TGTGCCATCAGTGACATACCTCTTGCGTCGAGGGTGACTGAAGCTTTCTTT.

This chain uses TRBV18 with TRBJ2-7; a possible D gene is TRBD2 (6 bases). Per germline, CDR1 KGHSH and CDR2 LQKENI. The CDR3 extends over 13 amino acids. Trimming cost V 3 bases and J 3 bases, with 9 bases left between them. The CDR3 coding sequence is TGTGCCAGCTCACCCGGGGGTTTCTACGAGCAGTACTTC. As protein: CASSPGGFYEQYF.

In its sample, this clonotype was seen many times. The CDR3 DNA sequence: TGTGCCACCAGCAGCACCTCCTACGAGCAGTACTTC. Protein: CATSSTSYEQYF. This rearrangement joins TRBV15 to TRBJ2-7; D remains unclear. The CDR3 contains 12 residues. Germline-derived CDR1 and CDR2 are LNHNV and YYDKDF (reference sequence). V shed 3 bases and J shed 0 bases, with 3 bases lying between them.

This clonotype was counted many times. This chain joins TRBV10-1 and TRBJ2-1, with D possibly matching TRBD2 (5 bases). Germline values: CDR1 WNHNN, CDR2 SYGVQD (reference sequence). The CDR3 covers 15 residues. V was clipped by 4 bases and J by 8 bases, with 18 bases between them. Here the CDR3 reads CASSVVGVDGDEQFF. For the CDR3, the DNA is TGCGCCAGCAGTGTTGTGGGAGTGGACGGGGATGAGCAGTTCTTC.

The sample holds many counts of this clonotype. This sequence joins TRBV7-2 and TRBJ2-1; D possibly corresponds to TRBD2 (6 bases). Germline CDR1 SGHTA, CDR2 FQGNSA. V lost 5 bases, J lost 3 bases, and 17 bases lay in between. The CDR3 totals 16 residues. CDR3 residues: CASSLPLRENYNEQFF. In DNA, the CDR3 is TGTGCCAGCAGCCTCCCACTACGGGAGAACTACAATGAGCAGTTCTTC.

The chain employs TRBV6-5 and TRBJ2-1; 9 bases map to TRBD2. With 0 bases clipped from V and 5 bases from J, the junction kept 11 bases outside the gene matches. The CDR3 sequence is 18 residues long. Germline CDR1 and CDR2: MNHEY and SVGAGI. CDR3 nucleotides: TGTGCCAGCAGTTACTCCCGTGGCGGGAGGGCGGGGGACAATGAGCAGTTCTTC. It encodes CASSYSRGGRAGDNEQFF.

This clonotype was detected ten times or more. The chain couples TRBV12-3 or TRBV12-4 to TRBJ2-1; D may be TRBD2 (6 bases). Trimming shortened V by 4 bases and J by 12 bases, and 10 bases separated the two germline ends. This CDR3 is 11 amino acids long. In DNA form, the CDR3 reads TGTGCCAGCAGTTCGGGGAGGAGGCAGTTCTTC. This encodes CASSSGRRQFF.

The CDR3 sequence: CSARDIEGTGQETQYF. The CDR3, as DNA: TGCAGTGCTAGAGATATTGAAGGGACAGGCCAAGAGACCCAGTACTTC. The V and J genes are TRBV20-1 and TRBJ2-5, with TRBD1 matching over 8 bases. The V gene end was trimmed by 0 bases and the J gene end by 1 base; junction bases not matched to a gene: 7. This CDR3 region has 16 residues. Per the germline V gene, CDR1 is DFQATT and CDR2 is SNEGSKA (reference sequence).

The chain carries TRBV20-1 and TRBJ2-7, with D uncertain. The CDR3 totals 15 residues. Germline loops: CDR1 DFQATT, CDR2 SNEGSKA (reference sequence). V lost 0 bases and J lost 2, with 14 bases in between. The CDR3: CSARDERIRAYEQYV. CDR3 coding DNA: TGCAGTGCTAGAGATGAAAGAATCCGGGCCTACGAGCAGTACGTC.

The V and J genes are TRBV28 and TRBJ1-2; D unresolved. Deletions cut 6 bases from V and 8 bases from J, with 7 bases between. Germline V gene data show CDR1 as MDHEN and CDR2 as SYDVKM. CDR3 size: 10 residues. The CDR3 sequence is CASRLIGYTF. The CDR3 DNA reads TGTGCCAGCAGGTTGATAGGCTACACCTTC.

This clonotype showed up many times. The gene calls are TRBV5-6 and TRBJ2-5; 7 bases agree with TRBD1. The germline V gene has CDR1 SGHDT and CDR2 YYEEEE. The CDR3 sequence is 15 residues long. With V trimmed by 2 bases and J by 5 bases, 9 bases remained unmatched. The CDR3 DNA follows: TGTGCCAGCAGCTTCGACAGGGTTCGGATGGAGACCCAGTACTTC. Protein: CASSFDRVRMETQYF.

This chain connects TRBV29-1 to TRBJ2-3; TRBD2 matches 7 bases. V was pared by 7 bases and J by 5 bases, with 9 bases of the junction left unmatched. CDR1 SQVTM and CDR2 ANQGSEA come from the germline V gene. The CDR3 length is 13 residues. The CDR3 DNA sequence: TGCAGCGCCCCTAGCGGAGGTGGAGATACGCAGTATTTT. Protein: CSAPSGGGDTQYF.